Listed here are 26 T cell receptor delta chains from one sample, sequenced in a study of Vγ9Vδ2 T cells in congenital toxoplasmosis. Template-switch reverse transcription used TRGC- and TRDC-specific primers together in a single tube. The TRGC primer design covered both constant genes, TRGC1 and TRGC2. TCRdb reprocessed the reads using CATT. Among about 940 delta-chain clones listed, roughly 20% were seen once. The sample taken for sequencing was gamma-delta T cells from blood. These receptors all stem from a child under 10 years old born to a mother with Toxoplasma gondii infection during pregnancy, either congenitally infected or uninfected (not recorded which).

This clone is medium-sized. The gene calls are TRDV2 and TRDJ3, with 10 bases lining up with TRDD3. The CDR3 runs 21 residues. Per the germline V gene, CDR1 is GEAIGNYY and CDR2 is EKD. V trimming: 0 bases; J trimming: 0 bases; junction bases outside the gene matches: 10. CDR3: CACDTLLLGDSSSWDTRQMFF. In DNA, the CDR3 is TGTGCCTGTGACACCCTTTTACTGGGGGATTCGAGCTCCTGGGACACCCGACAGATGTTTTTC.

This clone was counted between two and nine times. With a far larger clone one base away, a read error is the likely cause. Other DNA sequences in the sample encode the same CDR3. The V call is TRDV1, the J call TRDJ3; 8 bases are a match to TRDD2. The CDR3 has 25 residues. Germline-derived CDR1 and CDR2 are TSWWSYY and QGS. The CDR3 sequence is CALGELPLPTPGWGSSSWDTRQMFF. CDR3 nucleotides: TGTGCTCTTGGGGAACTCCCACTTCCTACTCCGGGTTGGGGGTCGAGCTCCTGGGACACCCGACAGATGTTCTTC.

V and J are TRDV2 and TRDJ1, with 11 bases aligning to TRDD3. The germline CDR1 and CDR2 sequences are GEAIGNYY and EKD. Trimming removed 0 bases from V and 0 bases from J; junction bases left unmatched: 14. This CDR3 contains 20 residues. Here the CDR3 DNA reads TGTGCCTGTGACACCGTACTGGGGGATAAAAGCTCCTGGGACACCGATAAACTCATCTTT. This encodes CACDTVLGDKSSWDTDKLIF.

By sample share, this clone is large. The chain recombines TRDV2 with TRDJ2, with a possible D match to TRDD3 (6 bases). Germline V lookup: CDR1 GEAIGNYY, CDR2 EKD. Deletions cut 1 base from V and 7 bases from J, with 15 bases between. This CDR3 comprises 15 residues. CDR3 protein: CACDTLGTTGAQLFF. DNA for the CDR3: TGTGCCTGTGACACTCTGGGGACGACCGGAGCACAACTCTTCTTT.

As concerns this clone: A far larger clone is only one base removed, so a read error is likely. This sample includes further DNA sequences coding for the same CDR3. J is TRDJ1 and V is TRDV2; D perhaps matches TRDD3 (6 bases). The CDR3 has 16 amino acids. In germline, CDR1 is GEAIGNYY, CDR2 EKD. The V and J ends lost 3 bases and 0 bases respectively, with 16 bases between them. The CDR3 coding sequence is TGTGCCTGTGACCTCCTGGGAGATACGTACACCGATAAACTCATCTTT. This encodes CACDLLGDTYTDKLIF.

Within the sample, this clone is large (0.1 to 1%). This CDR3 is also generated by other DNA sequences in the sample. The V and J genes are TRDV2 and TRDJ1; TRDD3 matches at 10 bases. This CDR3 has 14 amino acids. CDR1 is GEAIGNYY, CDR2 EKD, per germline. Trimming removed 2 bases from V and 2 bases from J; junction bases left unmatched: 1. CDR3: CACDKLGDTDKLIF. The CDR3 nucleotides are TGTGCCTGTGACAAACTGGGGGATACCGATAAACTCATCTTT.

Although no V gene was called, TRDJ3 is the J gene; the listed D gene, TRDD3, was not tested against the DNA. The CDR3 runs to 18 residues. The CDR3 sequence: CASDTVTGPSWDTRQMFF. The CDR3 coding sequence is TGTGCCAGTGACACCGTAACAGGTCCCTCCTGGGACACCCGACAGATGTTTTTC.

This chain connects TRDV2 to TRDJ1; 9 bases are a match to TRDD3. The CDR3 runs to 16 residues. The V gene's germline CDR1 is GEAIGNYY and CDR2 EKD. Losses at the gene ends were 0 bases for V and 0 bases for J; bases not matched to a gene: 4. Written as DNA, the CDR3 is TGTGCCTGTGACACCTGGGGGATAGGGTACACCGATAAACTCATCTTT. This translates into CACDTWGIGYTDKLIF.

This clone was seen just once. A much larger clone sits a single nucleotide away, making a read error possible. The chain couples TRDV1 to TRDJ1; 11 bases are shared with TRDD3. The CDR3 is made up of 25 amino acids. Germline V gives CDR1 TSWWSYY, CDR2 QGS. The CDR3 region is CALGSRNRPSYGWGILIPSTDKPIF. CDR3 nucleotide sequence: TGTGCTCTTGGGTCGAGAAACAGGCCATCCTACGGCTGGGGGATACTTATACCCTCCACCGATAAACCCATCTTT.

By share, this clone counts as large. The gene calls are TRAV29/DV5 and TRDJ1, with TRDD3 as a possible D gene (5 bases). The V end was cut by 0 bases, the J end by 2 bases, with 23 bases between. CDR1 and CDR2 from the germline V gene are NSMFDY and ISSIKDK. The CDR3 has 18 residues. CDR3 DNA sequence: TGTGCAGCAAGCGCGAGTCGGCTTTCCCGGGGGGGGACCGATAAACTCATCTTT. Protein product: CAASASRLSRGGTDKLIF.

By its share, this clone is large (0.1 to 1%). The V call is TRDV2, the J call TRDJ2; TRDD3 aligns across 10 bases. Trimming removed 1 base from V and 5 bases from J; junction bases left unmatched: 0. The CDR3 sequence is 14 residues long. The germline V gene has CDR1 GEAIGNYY and CDR2 EKD. CDR3 loop: CACDTGGYTAQLFF. DNA of the CDR3: TGTGCCTGTGACACTGGGGGATACACAGCACAACTCTTCTTT.

Comment on this clone: This likely reflects a read error, since a far larger clone is one base away. At the DNA level, this CDR3 is encoded by other sequences in the same sample as well. The V call is TRAV38-2/DV8, the J call TRDJ1, with 8 positions matching TRDD2. The CDR3 runs 20 residues. CDR1 is TSESDYY and CDR2 is QEAYKQQN in the germline V gene. CDR3 nucleotides: TGTGCTTATAGGAGCAGGGTAACTTCCTACAAGTACTGGTACACCGACAAACTCATCTTT. This codes for CAYRSRVTSYKYWYTDKLIF.

This clone was counted only a few times. A far larger clone lies a single base away; this is likely a read error. Distinct nucleotide sequences in the sample also encode this CDR3. The V gene is TRDV2, the J gene TRDJ1; TRDD3 matches 7 bases. Germline V gene data show CDR1 as GEAIGNYY and CDR2 as EKD. This CDR3 contains 14 residues. With V trimmed by 2 bases and J by 0 bases, 2 bases remained unmatched. Written as DNA, the CDR3 is TGTGCCTGTGACATGCTGGGGGACACCGATAAACTCATCTTT. This encodes CACDMLGDTDKLIF.

A remark on this clone: Only one base separates this from a far larger clonotype, so it likely reflects a read error. The rearrangement links TRDV2 to TRDJ3, with 13 bases identical to TRDD3. The CDR3 length is 20 residues. The germline CDR1 and CDR2 sequences are GEAIGNYY and EKD. CDR3 protein: CACDKVLGDTLSWGTRQMFF. CDR3 coding DNA: TGTGCCTGTGACAAAGTACTGGGGGATACGCTATCCTGGGGCACCCGACAGATGTTTTTC.

By sample fraction, this clone is medium-sized. V is TRDV1 and J is TRDJ1, with D perhaps given as TRDD2 or TRDD3 (5 bases each). CDR1 and CDR2 from the germline V gene are TSWWSYY and QGS. Trimming stripped 0 bases from V and 8 bases from J, with 40 bases between. The CDR3 covers 23 residues. For the CDR3, the DNA is TGTGCTCTTGGGGAACTTGAAACTTCCGACTTCAGACTTTTTGGGGTAAGGGCCCCAAAACTCATCTTT. Its protein product is CALGELETSDFRLFGVRAPKLIF.

By share of the sample, this clone is medium-sized. The chain combines TRDV2 with TRDJ1; 9 nucleotides match TRDD3. V shed 0 bases and J 4 bases; nucleotides not matched to a gene: 11. Germline V gene data show CDR1 as GEAIGNYY and CDR2 as EKD. The CDR3 sequence is 17 residues long. Here the CDR3 DNA reads TGTGCCTGTGACACCGTGCAATACTGGGGGAGAAGCGATAAACTCATCTTT. Protein: CACDTVQYWGRSDKLIF.

This clone is deemed medium-sized. The chain uses TRDV2 and TRDJ2; 7 nucleotides match TRDD3. The CDR3 spans 16 residues. The V gene's germline CDR1 is GEAIGNYY and CDR2 EKD. V trimming: 3 bases; J trimming: 3 bases; junction bases outside the gene matches: 9. CDR3 sequence reads: CACDLLGPPVTAQLFF. The CDR3 nucleotides read TGTGCCTGTGACCTACTGGGGCCCCCGGTGACAGCACAACTCTTCTTT.

By frequency in the sample, this clone is large (0.1 to 1%). Other DNA variants within this sample encode the same CDR3. The J gene is TRDJ3, the V gene TRDV2, with 10 bases that match TRDD3. CDR1 is GEAIGNYY, CDR2 EKD, per germline. The CDR3 runs 16 residues. With 0 bases clipped from V and 5 bases from J, the junction kept 0 bases outside the gene matches. The CDR3 spells CACDTWGIRDTRQMFF. The DNA of the CDR3 is TGTGCCTGTGACACCTGGGGGATACGGGACACCCGACAGATGTTTTTC.

About this clone: A far larger clone is one base from this, pointing to a likely read error. The rearrangement joins TRDV3 to TRDJ3, with D perhaps TRDD3 (5 bases). The CDR3 consists of 16 residues. The V gene's germline CDR1 is TVYSNPD and CDR2 GDNSRS (reference sequence). V was pared by 1 base and J by 0 bases, with 10 bases between. CDR3 residues: CAFMVDSSWDTRQMFF. In nucleotides, the CDR3 is TGTGCCTTTATGGTGGATAGCTCCTGGGACACCCGACAGATGTTTTTC.

As for this clone: A read error is the likely source, as a far larger clone sits one nucleotide away. This sequence joins TRDV3 and TRDJ2, with 10 bases that match TRDD3. Germline loops: CDR1 TVYSNPD, CDR2 GDNSRS (reference sequence). The V gene end was trimmed by 0 bases and the J gene end by 1 base; junction bases not matched to a gene: 29. This CDR3 is 24 amino acids long. The CDR3 nucleotides are TGTGCCTTTAGGACTTCGTATGCTTGGGGTGATTGGGGGATACAAGACCTTTTGACAGCACAACTCTTCTTT. Its protein is CAFRTSYAWGDWGIQDLLTAQLFF.

Comment on this clone: It may be a read error: a sequence one base away is much more abundant. The chain recombines TRDV2 with TRDJ2; the match to TRDD3 covers 11 bases. The J call may be incorrect, as the DNA end agrees better with TRDJ1. Germline CDR1 GEAIGNYY, CDR2 EKD. The CDR3 extends over 16 amino acids. This chain's CDR3 is CACDILGDMHTDKLIF. The CDR3 DNA reads as TGTGCCTGTGACATACTGGGGGATATGCACACCGATAAACTCATCTTT.

This clone rates as large. The chain has TRDV3 and TRDJ1; the D gene is possibly TRDD3 (10 bases). Germline-derived CDR1 and CDR2 are TVYSNPD and GDNSRS (reference sequence). This CDR3 has 24 amino acids. V lost 1 base and J lost 4, with 46 bases in between. CDR3 loop: CAFKIRAFLRGIRDPGRSNDKLIF. CDR3 in DNA: TGTGCCTTTAAAATTCGGGCCTTCCTACGGGGGATACGCGATCCGGGGAGATCAAACGATAAACTCATCTTT.

In the case of this clone: One base away lies a much larger clone, so this may be a sequencing read error. The same CDR3 is also encoded by other DNA sequences in this sample. The rearrangement uses TRDV2 and TRDJ3, with D uncertain. Germline V gene lookup returns CDR1 GEAIGNYY and CDR2 EKD. The CDR3 spans 16 residues. The CDR3 bases are TGTGCATGTGACCCCGTTAAAGCCTGGGACACCCGACAGATGTTTTTC. As protein: CACDPVKAWDTRQMFF.

The sample holds a few counts of this clone. This may arise from a read error, as a much more abundant clone is one base away. This chain joins TRDV1 and TRDJ1; 10 bases align to TRDD3. This CDR3 comprises 19 residues. Germline-derived CDR1 and CDR2 are TSWWSYY and QGS. The CDR3 reads CALRELGPGGIRNTDKLIF. CDR3 nucleotides: TGTGCTCTTAGGGAACTAGGTCCGGGGGGGATACGCAACACCGATAAACTCATCTTT.

This clone ranks as medium-sized. The chain employs TRDV2 and TRDJ3; TRDD3 agrees at 7 bases. Germline V lookup: CDR1 GEAIGNYY, CDR2 EKD. The CDR3 consists of 18 residues. J gave up 0 bases and V 0 bases, and 4 bases lay outside the gene matches. The CDR3 is CACDTWGNSSWDTRQMFF. The CDR3 DNA sequence: TGTGCCTGTGACACCTGGGGGAACAGCTCCTGGGACACCCGACAGATGTTTTTC.

With respect to this clone: It differs at one base from a far larger clone, so likely a read error. This chain connects TRDV1 to TRDJ1, with TRDD3 matching 9 bases. Germline V gene data show CDR1 as TSWWSYY and CDR2 as QGS. With V trimmed by 5 bases and J by 0 bases, 28 bases remained unmatched. This CDR3 has 23 residues. Here the CDR3 reads CALGLYHPPPLLLGDGYTDKLIF. Here the CDR3 DNA reads TGTGCTCTTGGGTTATACCACCCCCCTCCTTTGCTTCTGGGGGATGGGTACACCGATAAACTCATCTTT.